Listed below are T cell receptor beta chains from one sample, sequenced in a study of PD-1 blockade in classical Hodgkin lymphoma. Clones were sequenced by immunoSEQ multiplex PCR, and TCRdb holds only the in-frame ones, with some missing. The table has 20,000 to 25,000 clones, around 68% seen once; the top ten hold 5% to 6.5%. This sample comprised peripheral blood mononuclear cells (PBMCs), obtained at baseline. These receptors were obtained from a human donor with classical Hodgkin lymphoma. Each CDR3 is given with its conserved first and last residue. A D gene is named only where the DNA matches it firmly. Only some rows state a clone size, as once, few, many or a class for expanded clones.

DNA	CDR3	size	D	V	J
TGTGCCAGCAGCTTAGGGGGACAGGGCTTCGGCGAGCAGTACTTC	CASSLGGQGFGEQYF	-	TRBD1	TRBV7-8	TRBJ2-7
TGTGCCAGCTCACTTTCTTTCCTCGGGGAGGGAAATTCACCCCTCCACTTT	CASSLSFLGEGNSPLHF	once	-	TRBV18	TRBJ1-6
TGTGCCAGCAGGCAAACAGGGAACAATGAGCAGTTCTTC	CASRQTGNNEQFF	-	-	TRBV28	TRBJ2-1
TGTGCCAGCAGTTTTACCTCCCAACTAGACTCGCGGGGCTACGAGCAGTACTTC	CASSFTSQLDSRGYEQYF	few	-	TRBV27	TRBJ2-7
TGCAGCGTCAGTACAGGGGGGCAAGAGACCCAGTACTTC	CSVSTGGQETQYF	-	TRBD1	TRBV29-1	TRBJ2-5
TGTGCCAGCAGCTTAAACCCCATGTCTGAAGCTTTCTTT	CASSLNPMSEAFF	-	-	TRBV7-9	TRBJ1-1
TGTGCCAGCAGAAAACAGGGTACCTACGAGCAGTACTTC	CASRKQGTYEQYF	few	-	TRBV6-5	TRBJ2-7
TGTGCCAGCAGCTTCCCCGGGAGGGCGTCCCATAAACAGCCCCAGCATTTT	CASSFPGRASHKQPQHF	medium-sized	-	TRBV7-9	TRBJ1-5
TGTGCCAGCAGCGGGGGACAGGCCTATGGCTACACCTTC	CASSGGQAYGYTF	medium-sized	TRBD1	TRBV2	TRBJ1-2
TGTGCCAGCAGTCCCTCCGGGACTAGCCTGTTCTTC	CASSPSGTSLFF	few	TRBD2	TRBV6-5	TRBJ2-1
TGTGCCAGCAGAAGGACAGGGAACTCCTACGAGCAGTACTTC	CASRRTGNSYEQYF	once	TRBD1	TRBV6-5	TRBJ2-7
TGTGCCAGCAGTTATGTCTTCGGGGGGAGCAAGACCCAGTACTTC	CASSYVFGGSKTQYF	once	TRBD2	TRBV6-5	TRBJ2-5
TGTGCCAGCAGCTTTCGTGCCTTACTCTACGAGCAGTACTTC	CASSFRALLYEQYF	-	-	TRBV11-2	TRBJ2-7
TGCGCCAGCAGTGAGCTTGAAGCCGGGACAGGGGGGACTAGCGGAACCTACGAGCAGTACTTC	CASSELEAGTGGTSGTYEQYF	-	-	TRBV10-1	TRBJ2-7
TGTGCCAGCAGCCAAGAGGTGTGGGATAGGCCCCAGCATTTT	CASSQEVWDRPQHF	-	-	TRBV4-2	TRBJ1-5
TGCGCCAGCAGCCAAGAAGGGGGCTCTGGAAACACCATATATTTT	CASSQEGGSGNTIYF	-	-	TRBV4-3	TRBJ1-3
TGTGCCAGCAGTGTGAGGGCCTCTGGGGCCAACGTCCTGACTTTC	CASSVRASGANVLTF	-	-	TRBV2	TRBJ2-6
TGTGCCAGCAGTTACAACAGTCCCCTTGAAGCTTTCTTT	CASSYNSPLEAFF	-	-	TRBV6-5	TRBJ1-1
TGTGCCAGCAGCTCAAACCGGGCCATCATGGGGAAAGAGCAGTACTTC	CASSSNRAIMGKEQYF	-	-	TRBV5-5	TRBJ2-7
TGTGCCAGCAGGGGGGTTGGGGAGCAGTACTTC	CASRGVGEQYF	-	-	TRBV6-5	TRBJ2-5
TGTGCCAGCACCCCGACACCTTATCAGCCCCAGCATTTT	CASTPTPYQPQHF	-	-	TRBV28	TRBJ1-5
TGTGCCAGCAGTGAAGCGACAGGTTCCTACAATGAGCAGTTCTTC	CASSEATGSYNEQFF	-	-	TRBV6-1	TRBJ2-1
TGTGCCAGCAGGGTCGGGCCCCATTACGAGCAGTACTTC	CASRVGPHYEQYF	-	-	TRBV28	TRBJ2-7
TGTGCCAGCAGTGATGGGCCCCCCGCAGATACGCAGTATTTT	CASSDGPPADTQYF	-	-	TRBV25-1	TRBJ2-3
TGTGCCTGGGCCAGACAGGGGAATCAGCCCCAGCATTTT	CAWARQGNQPQHF	few	TRBD1	TRBV30	TRBJ1-5
TGTGCCAGCAGTGCCCGGGACAGGGCGTTGAATTCACCCCTCCACTTT	CASSARDRALNSPLHF	-	TRBD1	TRBV6-1	TRBJ1-6
TGTGCCAGCGTACCCCATCCAGGGGGGGCCTACGAGCAGTACTTC	CASVPHPGGAYEQYF	-	-	TRBV6-5	TRBJ2-7
TGTGCCAGCAGCCGAGGACAGGAGGGTTGGACTAATGAAAAACTGTTTTTT	CASSRGQEGWTNEKLFF	once	TRBD1	TRBV4-2	TRBJ1-4
TGTGCCAGCAGTCGTTGGACAGGGAAGGACACTGAAGCTTTCTTT	CASSRWTGKDTEAFF	-	TRBD1	TRBV6-5	TRBJ1-1
TGTGCCAGCGGAGACCCGCCATACGAGCAGTACTTC	CASGDPPYEQYF	-	-	TRBV27	TRBJ2-7
TGTGCCAGCAGCCGGGACTCTGCGGCCAAAAACATTCAGTACTTC	CASSRDSAAKNIQYF	-	-	TRBV21-1	TRBJ2-4
TGTGCCAGCAGTAGAACCGGGACAGGGGTGAACACCATATATTTT	CASSRTGTGVNTIYF	-	TRBD1	TRBV6-5	TRBJ1-3
TGTGCCAGCGGACGACAGGGGGCGGGAGAGACCCAGTACTTC	CASGRQGAGETQYF	-	TRBD1	TRBV28	TRBJ2-5
TGTGCCAGTAGTATAGATCTGACCACGGGTACGCAGTATTTT	CASSIDLTTGTQYF	-	-	TRBV19	TRBJ2-3
TGTGCCAGCAGTTACCCTGGACTGAATTCACCCCTCCACTTT	CASSYPGLNSPLHF	-	-	TRBV6-5	TRBJ1-6
TGTGCCAGCAGCTTCACAGATACGCAGTATTTT	CASSFTDTQYF	-	-	TRBV7-2	TRBJ2-3
TGTGCCAGCAGTTTTACAGGGGTGGCAGGAAAACTGTTTTTT	CASSFTGVAGKLFF	-	TRBD1	TRBV28	TRBJ1-4
TGTGCCAGCCGAACAGGGAACTATGGCTACACCTTC	CASRTGNYGYTF	medium-sized	-	TRBV19	TRBJ1-2
TGTGCCATCAGTCCGGGACAGGGGGCTGTAGGGGAGACCCAGTACTTC	CAISPGQGAVGETQYF	-	TRBD1	TRBV10-3	TRBJ2-5
TGTGCCAGCAGTTATCCAGGGGAGGATCAGCCCCAGCATTTT	CASSYPGEDQPQHF	-	-	TRBV6-6	TRBJ1-5